The entry below describes one TCR beta chain. Its antigen remains unknown. This record comes from a study of STAT3 mutations in large granular lymphocyte leukemia. Sequencing used immunoSEQ multiplex PCR; TCRdb keeps in-frame clones, though not all of them. The table has approximately 45,000 clones, 81% seen once; the top ten hold less than 0.55%. Study results and limitations: Clonal expansion was inferred from samples taken at other timepoints. Every T-LGLL patient had at least one immunodominant TCRbeta clonotype.

What was sequenced was PBMCs. The TCR originated in a human donor with T large granular lymphocyte leukemia. Some clones in this sample may be carry-over from other donors' samples.

CDR3 bases: TGTGCCAGCAGTTTCGATCTTAACTATGGCTACACCTTC. Translated: CASSFDLNYGYTF. The chain joins TRBV6-5 to TRBJ1-2; D gene unclear. Trimming stripped 4 bases from V and 1 base from J, with 7 bases between. The CDR3 spans 13 residues. Germline V gene data show CDR1 as MNHEY and CDR2 as SVGAGI.